Each of the 26 T cell receptor beta chains below was sequenced from the same sample in a study of metastatic and nonmetastatic thyroid tumors. All patients were treatment-naive before thyroid surgery. TCRdb reprocessed the PCR reads using MiXCR. The repertoire holds about 24,000 clones, about 24% seen once, with roughly an eighth in the top ten. Sample: tumor tissue. Source of these receptors: a male donor with papillary thyroid cancer or a benign thyroid nodule (not recorded which). Some clones in this sample may be carry-over from other donors' samples.

A remark on this clone: An end of the junction does not agree with germline; a read error may underlie this. This chain joins TRBV28 and TRBJ1-2; D perhaps matches TRBD1 (5 bases). This CDR3 contains 16 residues. In germline, CDR1 is MDHEN, CDR2 SYDVKM. This CDR3 reads CASSLIQGSERGGYTF. The CDR3 nucleotides read TGCGCCAGCAGTTTAATCCAGGGTTCGGAGAGGGGAGGCTACACCTTC.

This clone was observed at least ten times. Germline and junction disagree at one end, which may indicate a read error. V is TRBV5-1 and J is TRBJ2-3, with 8 bases lining up with TRBD2. CDR1 and CDR2 from the germline V gene are SGHRS and YFSETQ. CDR3 size: 12 residues. The DNA for the CDR3 is TGCGCCAGCAGCTTAGCGGGAGATGCGCAGTATTTT. It yields the protein CASSLAGDAQYF.

In its sample, this clone was seen many times. V and J are TRBV20-1 and TRBJ1-5; D gene uncertain. Looked up from germline, CDR1 is DFQATT and CDR2 is SNEGSKA (reference sequence). V was clipped by 3 bases and J by 11 bases, with 11 bases between them. This CDR3 contains 11 residues. In DNA form, the CDR3 reads TGCAGTGCTAGCCTCGGGCGGGCCCAGCATTTT. Protein sequence: CSASLGRAQHF.

To note about this clone: This CDR3 is missing its conserved last phenylalanine or tryptophan, likely due to a read error. This chain uses TRBV29-1 with TRBJ2-3; TRBD1 matches at 7 bases. Germline V gene data show CDR1 as SQVTM and CDR2 as ANQGSEA. With V trimmed by 6 bases and J by 2 bases, 5 bases remained unmatched. The CDR3 length is 13 residues. The CDR3 DNA sequence: TGCAGCGTCGACAGGGCCTACACAGATACGCAGTATTTA. Protein sequence: CSVDRAYTDTQYL.

This clone was recorded at least ten times. The chain uses TRBV7-2 and TRBJ2-1; TRBD1 or TRBD2 may be the D gene (5 bases each). Trimming cost V 5 bases and J 7 bases, with 18 bases left between them. CDR1 and CDR2 (germline): SGHTA, FQGNSA. CDR3 size: 15 residues. CDR3 sequence reads: CASSTPSGRMNEQFF. CDR3 nucleotide sequence: TGTGCCAGCAGCACGCCATCAGGGAGAATGAATGAGCAGTTCTTC.

In this sample, this clone turned up many times. The genes are TRBV6-2 or TRBV6-3 and TRBJ2-3; either TRBD1 or TRBD2 may fit D (6 bases each). The CDR3 contains 13 residues. The germline CDR1 and CDR2 sequences are MNHEY and SVGEGT. V was cut by 5 bases and J by 10 bases, with 16 bases left in between. The CDR3 region is CASSSTGGRAQYF. The CDR3 nucleotides read TGTGCCAGCAGTAGTACCGGGGGCCGGGCGCAGTATTTT.

This chain links TRBV27 with TRBJ1-1; D remains unclear. Germline V gene sequence: CDR1 MNHEY, CDR2 SMNVEV (reference sequence). The CDR3 consists of 15 residues. The V and J ends lost 1 base and 3 bases respectively, with 12 bases between them. The CDR3 loop is CASSLLAPGYTEAFF. For the CDR3, the DNA is TGTGCCAGCAGTTTATTGGCCCCCGGGTACACTGAAGCTTTCTTT.

This clone has a count of ten or more. CDR3 in amino acids: CASSLWLAGAPHSEQFF. In nucleotides, the CDR3 is TGTGCCAGCAGCTTATGGTTAGCGGGAGCCCCCCACAGTGAGCAGTTCTTC. The chain couples TRBV7-2 to TRBJ2-1; 9 bases match TRBD2. Germline lookup yields CDR1 SGHTA and CDR2 FQGNSA. The CDR3 covers 17 residues. Trimming took 2 bases from V and 9 from J; bases not matched to a gene: 14.

This clone appeared many times. The chain links TRBV6-2 or TRBV6-3 to TRBJ2-1; D remains ambiguous. This CDR3 contains 13 residues. The germline V and J ends were trimmed by 4 bases and 1 base, with 5 bases remaining between them. Looked up from germline, CDR1 is MNHEY and CDR2 is SVGEGT. The CDR3 bases are TGTGCCAGCAGTTCACTTTCCTACAATGAGCAGTTCTTC. Translated: CASSSLSYNEQFF.

J is TRBJ2-1 and V is TRBV14; maybe TRBD1 (5 bases). Germline assignment: CDR1 SGHDN and CDR2 FVKESK. The CDR3 runs to 17 residues. V shed 0 bases and J shed 0 bases, with 12 bases lying between them. The CDR3 here is CASSQEKGVGSYNEQFF. As DNA, the CDR3 is TGTGCCAGCAGCCAAGAGAAAGGGGTGGGCTCCTACAATGAGCAGTTCTTC.

This clone was counted a single time. Its ends do not fully match the called genes, so a read error is possible. The chain recombines TRBV27 with TRBJ2-5; TRBD2 matches at 8 bases. This CDR3 has 17 amino acids. Germline loops: CDR1 MNHEY, CDR2 SMNVEV (reference sequence). The CDR3 DNA follows: TGTGCCAGGAGTTTAGCGGGGCAGAGATCGGCTCAAGAGACCCAGTACTTC. As protein: CARSLAGQRSAQETQYF.

The chain employs TRBV7-8 and TRBJ2-3; weak D call: TRBD2 (5 bases). There are 16 residues in the CDR3. The V gene's germline CDR1 is SGHVS and CDR2 FQNEAQ. Trimming cost V 6 bases and J 3 bases, with 19 bases left between them. The CDR3 DNA reads as TGTGCCAGCAGACAGTGGTCCTTAGCGAGAACAGATACGCAGTATTTT. It is translated as CASRQWSLARTDTQYF.

This clone occurred once. This rearrangement joins TRBV11-2 to TRBJ2-3; 8 bases align to TRBD2. The germline V gene encodes CDR1 SGHAT and CDR2 FQNNGV. The CDR3 runs 15 residues. V lost 6 bases and J lost 2; bases outside the gene matches: 7. This CDR3 reads CASRETSGTTDTQYF. CDR3 sequence (DNA): TGTGCCAGCAGAGAAACTAGCGGCACCACAGATACGCAGTATTTT.

This clone occurred a few times. This sequence may be a read error, since a much larger clone differs from it by one base. V gene TRBV6-2 or TRBV6-3 combines with J gene TRBJ2-5; 9 bases are a match to TRBD2. The CDR3 consists of 17 residues. Germline V lookup: CDR1 MNHEY, CDR2 SVGEGT. DNA for the CDR3: TGTGCCAGCAGCCAGGGAGTTCTAGCGGGGTCCCAAGAGACCCATTACTTC. This translates into CASSQGVLAGSQETHYF.

This clone was counted many times. V is TRBV12-3 or TRBV12-4 and J is TRBJ1-6, with TRBD1 identical over 10 bases. The CDR3 length is 14 residues. After removal of 5 bases from V and 9 bases from J, the junction contained 4 bases not matched to a gene. The CDR3: CASSAGQGSSPLHF. The CDR3 DNA follows: TGTGCCAGCAGTGCGGGACAGGGGAGTTCACCCCTCCACTTT.

At least ten counts were recorded for this clone. The rearrangement uses TRBV25-1 and TRBJ1-2; TRBD1 agrees at 8 bases. The CDR3 contains 15 residues. CDR1 is MGHDK, CDR2 SYGVNS, per germline. After removal of 1 base from V and 8 bases from J, the junction contained 9 bases not matched to a gene. The CDR3 nucleotides are TGTGCCAGCAGTGAATTAGGGCAGGGGGCGTCGGGCTACACCTTC. It is translated as CASSELGQGASGYTF.

By its share, this clone is medium-sized. The sample carries other DNA sequences with the same CDR3. The chain joins TRBV6-2 or TRBV6-3 to TRBJ1-1; D is undetermined. In germline, CDR1 is MNHEY, CDR2 SVGEGT. CDR3 length: 14 amino acids. V was pared by 7 bases and J by 1 base, with 13 bases between. The CDR3, as DNA: TGTGCCAGCAAAGGGCGGGGAAGGAACACTGAAGCTTTCTTT. This encodes CASKGRGRNTEAFF.

This clone was seen at least ten times. The V and J genes are TRBV19 and TRBJ1-3, with D uncertain. The germline V gene has CDR1 LNHDA and CDR2 SQIVND (reference sequence). There are 12 residues in the CDR3. The V end lost 7 bases, the J end lost 2 bases, and 6 bases lay between the germline ends. The CDR3 sequence is CASMATGNTIYF. Here the CDR3 DNA reads TGTGCCAGTATGGCTACTGGAAACACCATATATTTT.

This clone was recorded many times. The chain carries TRBV20-1 and TRBJ2-3; no clear D gene. The germline V gene has CDR1 DFQATT and CDR2 SNEGSKA (reference sequence). Trimming removed 4 bases from V and 2 bases from J, with 7 bases in between. The CDR3 has 12 amino acids. The CDR3 region is CSATPATDTQYF. The CDR3 DNA is TGCAGTGCTACCCCGGCCACAGATACGCAGTATTTT.

The CDR3 spells CASSLSQGPFYEQYF. The CDR3 DNA reads as TGTGCCAGCAGCTTATCCCAGGGGCCGTTCTACGAGCAGTACTTC. This chain uses TRBV7-2 with TRBJ2-7; the D gene is possibly TRBD1 (6 bases). Germline CDR1 and CDR2: SGHTA and FQGNSA. V was clipped by 2 bases and J by 3 bases, with 14 bases between them. The CDR3 totals 15 residues.

This clone is a singleton in its sample. The junction does not match germline at one end; this may be a read error. The chain is built from TRBV4-3 and TRBJ2-6, with D possibly matching TRBD1 (7 bases). The CDR3 totals 16 residues. Germline V gene lookup returns CDR1 LGHNA and CDR2 YSLEER. CDR3 residues: CVSIQSRGDGANVLTF. CDR3 nucleotide sequence: TGCGTCAGCATCCAGAGCAGGGGGGACGGGGCCAACGTGCTGACTTTC.

This clone was observed a few times. V is TRBV28 and J is TRBJ2-1; a weak D match, TRBD2 (5 bases). Germline V gene sequence: CDR1 MDHEN, CDR2 SYDVKM. The CDR3 extends over 12 amino acids. Trimming took off 9 bases at V and 7 bases at J, with 13 bases between the two ends. CDR3 sequence: CASRKRENEQFF. CDR3 DNA sequence: TGTGCCAGTAGAAAGAGGGAAAATGAGCAGTTCTTC.

This chain joins TRBV20-1 and TRBJ2-1; weak D call: TRBD1 (5 bases). The ends were cut back, 4 bases at V and 9 bases at J, with 19 bases in the middle. Germline CDR1 DFQATT, CDR2 SNEGSKA (reference sequence). The CDR3 runs to 14 residues. The CDR3 sequence is CSATTPQGLGEQFF. In DNA form, the CDR3 reads TGCAGTGCTACCACTCCCCAGGGTTTAGGTGAGCAGTTCTTC.

This clone was counted many times. Given a much more abundant clone one base away, this may be a read error. The same CDR3 can be traced to other DNA sequences in this sample. The chain carries TRBV6-2 or TRBV6-3 and TRBJ1-1, with D possibly matching TRBD1 (5 bases). Germline CDR1 MNHEY, CDR2 SVGEGT. The CDR3 spans 17 residues. CDR3 nucleotide sequence: TGTGCCAGCAGAACCGGCCCCGGGGGGTCCATGAACACTGAAGCCTTCTTT. This gives the protein CASRTGPGGSMNTEAFF.

In its sample, this clone was seen many times. The CDR3 DNA reads TGCGCCAGCAGCCCCCGGCGGGGCAGGCGGGAGGGTTCCTACGAGCAGTACTTC. It encodes CASSPRRGRREGSYEQYF. The gene calls are TRBV5-1 and TRBJ2-7; 9 positions agree with TRBD2. The CDR3 length is 18 residues. The ends lost 4 bases at V and 1 base at J; junction bases unmatched: 15. Germline V lookup: CDR1 SGHRS, CDR2 YFSETQ.

This clone has only a few counts. The rearrangement joins TRBV10-1 to TRBJ2-5, with D possibly matching TRBD1 (5 bases). The CDR3 contains 13 residues. V was shortened by 3 bases and J by 5 bases, with 10 bases between the two germline ends. Germline V gene lookup returns CDR1 WNHNN and CDR2 SYGVQD (reference sequence). In DNA form, the CDR3 reads TGCGCCAGCAGTGATCAGGGAAGGGAGACCCAGTACTTC. Protein: CASSDQGRETQYF.